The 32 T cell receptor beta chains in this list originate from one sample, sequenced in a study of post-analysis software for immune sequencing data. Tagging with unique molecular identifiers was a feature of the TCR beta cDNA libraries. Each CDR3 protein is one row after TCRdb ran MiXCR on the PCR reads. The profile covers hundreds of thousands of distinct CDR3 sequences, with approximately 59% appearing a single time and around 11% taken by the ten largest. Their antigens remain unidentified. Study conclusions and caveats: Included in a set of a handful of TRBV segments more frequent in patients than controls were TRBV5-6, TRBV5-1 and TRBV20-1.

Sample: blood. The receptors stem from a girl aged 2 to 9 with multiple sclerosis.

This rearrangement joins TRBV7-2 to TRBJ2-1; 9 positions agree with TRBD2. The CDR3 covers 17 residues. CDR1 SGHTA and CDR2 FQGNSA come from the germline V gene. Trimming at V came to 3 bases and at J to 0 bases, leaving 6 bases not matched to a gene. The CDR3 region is CASSFPTSGDSYNEQFF. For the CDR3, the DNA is TGTGCCAGCAGCTTTCCGACTAGCGGAGACTCCTACAATGAGCAGTTCTTC.

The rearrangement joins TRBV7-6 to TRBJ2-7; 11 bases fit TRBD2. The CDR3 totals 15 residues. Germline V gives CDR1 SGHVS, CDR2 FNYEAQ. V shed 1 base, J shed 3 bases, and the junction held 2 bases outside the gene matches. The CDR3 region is CASSLETSGNYEQYF. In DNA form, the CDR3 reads TGTGCCAGCAGCTTAGAGACTAGCGGGAACTACGAGCAGTACTTC.

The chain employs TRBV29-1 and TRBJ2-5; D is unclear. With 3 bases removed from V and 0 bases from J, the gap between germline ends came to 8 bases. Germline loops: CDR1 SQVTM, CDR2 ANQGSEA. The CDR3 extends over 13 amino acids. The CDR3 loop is CSVDKGHQETQYF. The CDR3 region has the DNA TGCAGCGTTGACAAGGGCCACCAAGAGACCCAGTACTTC.

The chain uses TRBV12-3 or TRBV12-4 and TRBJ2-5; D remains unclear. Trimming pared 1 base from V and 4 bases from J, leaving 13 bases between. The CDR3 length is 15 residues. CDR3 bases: TGTGCCAGCAGTTTAGTAGCCAACGGACGAGAGACCCAGTACTTC. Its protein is CASSLVANGRETQYF.

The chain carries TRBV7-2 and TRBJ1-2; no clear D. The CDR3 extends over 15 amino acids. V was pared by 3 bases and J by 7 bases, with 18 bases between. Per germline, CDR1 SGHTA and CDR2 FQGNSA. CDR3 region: CASSFAGSVWSGYTF. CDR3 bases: TGTGCCAGCAGCTTTGCGGGGAGTGTATGGAGTGGCTACACCTTC.

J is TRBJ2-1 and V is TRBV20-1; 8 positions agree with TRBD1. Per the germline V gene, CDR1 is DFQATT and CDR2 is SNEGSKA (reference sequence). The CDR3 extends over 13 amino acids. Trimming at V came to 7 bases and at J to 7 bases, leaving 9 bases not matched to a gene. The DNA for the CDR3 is TGCAGTGTCGACAGGGGAATGCCGAATGAGCAGTTCTTC. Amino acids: CSVDRGMPNEQFF.

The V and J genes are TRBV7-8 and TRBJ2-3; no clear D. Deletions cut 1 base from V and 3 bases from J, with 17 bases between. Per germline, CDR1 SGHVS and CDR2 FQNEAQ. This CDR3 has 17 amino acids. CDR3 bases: TGTGCCAGCAGCTTAGTTTTCGCAGGTGTGAGGACAGATACGCAGTATTTT. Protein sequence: CASSLVFAGVRTDTQYF.

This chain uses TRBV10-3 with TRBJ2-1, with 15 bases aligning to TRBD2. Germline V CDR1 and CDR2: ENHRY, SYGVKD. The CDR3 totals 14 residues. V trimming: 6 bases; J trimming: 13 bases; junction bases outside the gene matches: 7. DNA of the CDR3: TGTGCCATCAGGGGGGGACTAGCGGGAGGCAAACAGTTCTTC. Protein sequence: CAIRGGLAGGKQFF.

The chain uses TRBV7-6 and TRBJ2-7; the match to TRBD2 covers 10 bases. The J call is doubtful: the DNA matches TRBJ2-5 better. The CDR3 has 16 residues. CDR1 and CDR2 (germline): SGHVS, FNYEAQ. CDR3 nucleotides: TGTGCCAGCAGCTTAGTGGCTAGCGGGGGTTCGGAGACCCAGTACTTC. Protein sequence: CASSLVASGGSETQYF.

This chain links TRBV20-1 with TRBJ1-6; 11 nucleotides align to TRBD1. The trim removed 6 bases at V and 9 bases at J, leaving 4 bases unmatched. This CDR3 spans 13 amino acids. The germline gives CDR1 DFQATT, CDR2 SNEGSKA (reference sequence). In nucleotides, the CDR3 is TGCAGTGCGTCCGGGACAGGGGGTTCACCCCTCCACTTT. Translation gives CSASGTGGSPLHF.

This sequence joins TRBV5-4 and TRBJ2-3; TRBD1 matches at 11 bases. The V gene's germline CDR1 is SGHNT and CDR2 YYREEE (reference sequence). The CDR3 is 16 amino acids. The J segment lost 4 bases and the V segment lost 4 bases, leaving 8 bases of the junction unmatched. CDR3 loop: CASSEEWTGGPDTQYF. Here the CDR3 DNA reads TGTGCCAGCAGCGAGGAATGGACAGGGGGCCCAGATACGCAGTATTTT.

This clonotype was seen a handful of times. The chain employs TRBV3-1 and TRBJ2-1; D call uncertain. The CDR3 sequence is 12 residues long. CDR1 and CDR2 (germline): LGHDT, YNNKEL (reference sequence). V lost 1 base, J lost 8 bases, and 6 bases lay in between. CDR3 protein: CASSQGRHEQFF. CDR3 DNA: TGTGCCAGCAGCCAAGGTAGACATGAGCAGTTCTTC.

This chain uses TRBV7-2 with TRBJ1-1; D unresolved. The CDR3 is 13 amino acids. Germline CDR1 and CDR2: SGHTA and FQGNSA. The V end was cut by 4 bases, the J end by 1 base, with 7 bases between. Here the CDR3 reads CASSSPANTEAFF. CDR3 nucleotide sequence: TGTGCCAGCAGCTCTCCAGCGAACACTGAAGCTTTCTTT.

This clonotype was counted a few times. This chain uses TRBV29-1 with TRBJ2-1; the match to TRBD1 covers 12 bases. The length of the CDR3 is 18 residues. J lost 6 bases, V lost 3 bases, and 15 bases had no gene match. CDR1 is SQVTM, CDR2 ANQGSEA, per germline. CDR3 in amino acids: CSVDTLKGGQGASNEQFF. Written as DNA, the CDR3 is TGCAGCGTTGACACTTTGAAAGGGGGACAGGGGGCAAGCAATGAGCAGTTCTTC.

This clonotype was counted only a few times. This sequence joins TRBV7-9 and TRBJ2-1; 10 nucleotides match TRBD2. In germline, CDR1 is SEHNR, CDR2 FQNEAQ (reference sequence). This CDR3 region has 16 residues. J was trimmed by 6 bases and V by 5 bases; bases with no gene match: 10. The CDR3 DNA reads TGTGCCAGCAGCCAACCACTAGCGGGATTCCTCAATGAGCAGTTCTTC. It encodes CASSQPLAGFLNEQFF.

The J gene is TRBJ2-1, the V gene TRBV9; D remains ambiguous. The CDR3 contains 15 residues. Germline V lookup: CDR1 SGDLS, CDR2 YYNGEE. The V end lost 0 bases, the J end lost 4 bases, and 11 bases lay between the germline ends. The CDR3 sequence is CASSVEGDPYNEQFF. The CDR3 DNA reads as TGTGCCAGCAGCGTAGAAGGAGACCCGTACAATGAGCAGTTCTTC.

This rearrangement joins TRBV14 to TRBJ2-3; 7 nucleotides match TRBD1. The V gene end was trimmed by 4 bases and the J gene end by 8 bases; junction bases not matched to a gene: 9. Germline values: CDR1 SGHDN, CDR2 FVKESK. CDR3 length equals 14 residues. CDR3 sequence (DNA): TGTGCCAGCAGCCTGACAGGGTTGGATGGTACGCAGTATTTT. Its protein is CASSLTGLDGTQYF.

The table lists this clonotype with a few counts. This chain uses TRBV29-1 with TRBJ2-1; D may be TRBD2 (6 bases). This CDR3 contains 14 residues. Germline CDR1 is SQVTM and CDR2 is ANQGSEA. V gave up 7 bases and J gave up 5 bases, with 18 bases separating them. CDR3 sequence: CSAAGRQTHNEQFF. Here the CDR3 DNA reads TGCAGCGCCGCGGGACGGCAGACCCACAATGAGCAGTTCTTC.

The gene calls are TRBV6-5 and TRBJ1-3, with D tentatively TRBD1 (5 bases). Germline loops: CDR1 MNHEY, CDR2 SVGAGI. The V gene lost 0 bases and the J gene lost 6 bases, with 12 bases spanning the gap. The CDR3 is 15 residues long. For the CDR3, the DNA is TGTGCCAGCAGTTACTCGGGGACGAGGGTAAACACCATATATTTT. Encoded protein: CASSYSGTRVNTIYF.

CDR3 loop: CASSLARLAGGKADTQYF. The CDR3 DNA reads as TGTGCCAGCAGCTTAGCGCGGCTAGCGGGAGGTAAAGCAGATACGCAGTATTTT. The J gene is TRBJ2-3, the V gene TRBV7-2; the match to TRBD2 covers 11 bases. The CDR3 runs to 18 residues. The V segment lost 0 bases and the J segment 4 bases; nucleotides outside the gene matches: 9. From germline, CDR1 is SGHTA and CDR2 FQGNSA.

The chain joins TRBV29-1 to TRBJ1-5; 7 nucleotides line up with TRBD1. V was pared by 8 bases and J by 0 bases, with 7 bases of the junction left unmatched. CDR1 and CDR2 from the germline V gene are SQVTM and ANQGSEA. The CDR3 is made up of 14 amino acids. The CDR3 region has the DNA TGCAGCCCCCCTGGGACAGCTAGCAATCAGCCCCAGCATTTT. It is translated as CSPPGTASNQPQHF.

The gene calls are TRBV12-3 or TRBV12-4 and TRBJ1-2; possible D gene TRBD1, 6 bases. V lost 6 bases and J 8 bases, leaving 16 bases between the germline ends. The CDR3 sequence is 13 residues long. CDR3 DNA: TGTGCCAGCAGCCTTCGAAACGGGGGCGGCTACACCTTC. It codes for CASSLRNGGGYTF.

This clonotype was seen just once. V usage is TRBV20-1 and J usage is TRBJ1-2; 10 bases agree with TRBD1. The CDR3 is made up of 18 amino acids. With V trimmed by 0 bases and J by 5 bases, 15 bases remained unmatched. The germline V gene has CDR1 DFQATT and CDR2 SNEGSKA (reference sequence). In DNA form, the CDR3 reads TGCAGTGCTAGAGATCCGCGCCGTGGGACAGGGGCTTTATATGGCTACACCTTC. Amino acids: CSARDPRRGTGALYGYTF.

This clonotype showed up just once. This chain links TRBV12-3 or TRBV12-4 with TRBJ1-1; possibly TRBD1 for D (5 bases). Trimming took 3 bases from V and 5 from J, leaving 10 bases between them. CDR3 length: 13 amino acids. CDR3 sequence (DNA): TGTGCCAGCAGTTTTCTCAAGGGGACTGAAGCTTTCTTT. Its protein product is CASSFLKGTEAFF.

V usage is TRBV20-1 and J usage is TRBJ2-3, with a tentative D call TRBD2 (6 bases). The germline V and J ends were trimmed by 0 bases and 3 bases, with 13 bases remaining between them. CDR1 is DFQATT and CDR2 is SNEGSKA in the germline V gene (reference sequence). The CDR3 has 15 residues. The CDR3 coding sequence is TGCAGTGCTAGAGAGGTTATGGCGGGAACAGATACGCAGTATTTT. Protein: CSAREVMAGTDTQYF.

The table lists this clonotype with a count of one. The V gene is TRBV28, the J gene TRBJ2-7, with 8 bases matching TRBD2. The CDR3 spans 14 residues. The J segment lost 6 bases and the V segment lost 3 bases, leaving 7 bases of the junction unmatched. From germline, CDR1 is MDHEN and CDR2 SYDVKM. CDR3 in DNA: TGTGCCAGCAGTTTTAGGAGCGGGAGTGGCGAGCAGTACTTC. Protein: CASSFRSGSGEQYF. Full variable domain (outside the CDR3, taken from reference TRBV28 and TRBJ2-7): DVKVTQSSRYLVKRTGEKVFLECVQDMDHENMFWYRQDPGLGLRLIYFSYDVKMKEKGDIPEGYSVSREKKERFSLILESASTNQTSMYLCASSFRSGSGEQYFGPGTRLTVT.

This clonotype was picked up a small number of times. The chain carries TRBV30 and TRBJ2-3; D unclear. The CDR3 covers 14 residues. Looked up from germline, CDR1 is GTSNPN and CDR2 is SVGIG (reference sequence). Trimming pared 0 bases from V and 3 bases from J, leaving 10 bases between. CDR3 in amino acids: CAWSVRRPTDTQYF. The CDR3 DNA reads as TGTGCCTGGAGTGTTCGCCGTCCAACAGATACGCAGTATTTT.

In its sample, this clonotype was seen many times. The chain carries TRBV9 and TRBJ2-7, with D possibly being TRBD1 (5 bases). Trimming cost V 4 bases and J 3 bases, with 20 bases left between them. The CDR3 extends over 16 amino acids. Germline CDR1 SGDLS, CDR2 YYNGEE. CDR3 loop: CASSPSPKIDSYEQYF. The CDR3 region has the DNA TGTGCCAGCAGCCCGAGCCCTAAAATTGACAGCTACGAGCAGTACTTC.

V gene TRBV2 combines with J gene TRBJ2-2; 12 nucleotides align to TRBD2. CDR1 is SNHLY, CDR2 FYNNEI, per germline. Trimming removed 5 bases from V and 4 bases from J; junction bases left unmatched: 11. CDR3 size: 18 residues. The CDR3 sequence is CASSYRRLAGGPTGELFF. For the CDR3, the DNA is TGTGCCAGCAGTTACCGGCGGCTAGCGGGAGGGCCCACCGGGGAGCTGTTTTTT.

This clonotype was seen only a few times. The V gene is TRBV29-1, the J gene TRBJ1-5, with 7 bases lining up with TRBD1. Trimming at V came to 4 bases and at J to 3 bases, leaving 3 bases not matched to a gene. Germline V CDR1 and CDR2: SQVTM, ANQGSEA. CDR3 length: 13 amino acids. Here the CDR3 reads CSVVGQLNQPQHF. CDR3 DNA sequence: TGCAGCGTTGTGGGACAGCTCAATCAGCCCCAGCATTTT.

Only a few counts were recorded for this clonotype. CDR3: CASSLEGMETQYF. The CDR3 DNA reads as TGCGCCAGCAGCTTGGAAGGGATGGAGACCCAGTACTTC. This rearrangement joins TRBV5-1 to TRBJ2-5; D is unresolved. Germline CDR1 is SGHRS and CDR2 is YFSETQ. The CDR3 covers 13 residues. Trimming took 0 bases from V and 5 from J, leaving 8 bases between them.

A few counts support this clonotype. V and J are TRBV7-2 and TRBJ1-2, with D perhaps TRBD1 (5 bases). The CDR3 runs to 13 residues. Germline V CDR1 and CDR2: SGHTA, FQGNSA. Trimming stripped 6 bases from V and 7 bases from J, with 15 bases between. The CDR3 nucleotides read TGTGCCAGCAGACCGCAGGGCCCCTTTGGCTACACCTTC. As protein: CASRPQGPFGYTF.